This T cell receptor (beta chain) was retrieved from a study of OX40 agonist ivuxolimab in advanced cancers. For the study at large: Patients received ivuxolimab, an agonistic anti-OX40 (CD134) antibody. Three partial responders included one hepatocellular carcinoma patient and two cutaneous melanoma patients.

On this clone itself: What it binds is not known.

The method was immunoSEQ multiplex PCR; TCRdb's version includes in-frame clones alone and lacks a portion of them. In the table there are about 40,000 clones, about 89% of which are singletons. CDR1 is LNHNV and CDR2 is YYDKDF in the germline V gene (reference sequence). The germline V and J ends were trimmed by 0 bases and 3 bases, with 9 bases remaining between them. There are 14 residues in the CDR3. Points from the study as a whole: Expanded clones belonging to CD8+ T cells outnumbered, on average, those of CD4+.

The sequences come from CD4+ or CD8+ T cells sorted from blood, collected in a trial of the OX40 agonist ivuxolimab. The gene calls are TRBV15 and TRBJ2-7; no definite D call. This TCR was recovered from an adult with an advanced solid tumor such as melanoma, head and neck, liver or kidney cancer. CDR3 in amino acids: CATSRDIYDYEQYF. In DNA, the CDR3 is TGTGCCACCAGCAGAGATATTTATGACTACGAGCAGTACTTC.